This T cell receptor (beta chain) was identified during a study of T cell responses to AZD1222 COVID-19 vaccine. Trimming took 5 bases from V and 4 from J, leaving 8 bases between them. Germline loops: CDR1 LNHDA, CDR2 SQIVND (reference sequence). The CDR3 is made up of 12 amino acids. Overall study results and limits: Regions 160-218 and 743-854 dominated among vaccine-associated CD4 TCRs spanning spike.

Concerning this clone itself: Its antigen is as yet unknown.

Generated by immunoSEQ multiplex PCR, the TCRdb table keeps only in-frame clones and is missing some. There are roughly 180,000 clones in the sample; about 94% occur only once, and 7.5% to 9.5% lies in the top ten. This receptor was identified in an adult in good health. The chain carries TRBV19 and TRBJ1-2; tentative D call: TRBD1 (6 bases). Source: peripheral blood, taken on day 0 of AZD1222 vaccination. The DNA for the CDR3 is TGTGCCAGTAGTTTACAGGGCTATGGCTACACCTTC. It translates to CASSLQGYGYTF.